The 26 T cell receptor beta chains presented below share a single source sample, sequenced in a study of blood T cell repertoires in COVID-19. Data came from immunoSEQ multiplex PCR; TCRdb stores just in-frame clones and leaves some out. This sample has 110,000 to 150,000 clones; approximately 84% occur once, and the top ten carry about 1.8%. The specimen was peripheral blood. These receptor sequences come from a woman in her fifties or sixties with acute or convalescent COVID-19.

V usage is TRBV9 and J usage is TRBJ2-2; D unclear. The CDR3 contains 15 residues. Looked up from germline, CDR1 is SGDLS and CDR2 is YYNGEE. V was clipped by 0 bases and J by 2 bases, with 8 bases between them. The CDR3 region has the DNA TGTGCCAGCAGCGTAGTTCCGAGAAACACCGGGGAGCTGTTTTTT. Its protein is CASSVVPRNTGELFF.

V is TRBV28 and J is TRBJ1-2; TRBD1 aligns across 7 bases. Germline lookup yields CDR1 MDHEN and CDR2 SYDVKM. V shed 6 bases and J 4 bases; nucleotides not matched to a gene: 8. The CDR3 has 14 residues. The CDR3 DNA reads TGTGCCAGCAGAAACCAGGGACAGTCCTATGGCTACACCTTC. Translating gives CASRNQGQSYGYTF.

The V call is TRBV30, the J call TRBJ2-1; possibly TRBD1 for D (5 bases). V gave up 5 bases and J gave up 6 bases, with 11 bases separating them. Germline V gives CDR1 GTSNPN, CDR2 SVGIG (reference sequence). The CDR3 sequence is 12 residues long. CDR3 region: CAWDPQGNEQFF. In nucleotides, the CDR3 is TGTGCCTGGGATCCTCAGGGCAATGAGCAGTTCTTC.

This sequence joins TRBV3-1 (or the pseudogene TRBV3-2) and TRBJ1-1; 7 positions agree with TRBD1. The germline V gene has CDR1 LGHDT and CDR2 YNNKEL (reference sequence). With V trimmed by 0 bases and J by 5 bases, 3 bases remained unmatched. The CDR3 is 14 amino acids. The CDR3, as DNA: TGTGCCAGCAGCCAAGAGCAACAGGGGACTGAAGCTTTCTTT. Translated, it gives CASSQEQQGTEAFF.

V and J are TRBV9 and TRBJ2-1; TRBD2 agrees at 10 bases. The germline CDR1 and CDR2 sequences are SGDLS and YYNGEE. The CDR3 consists of 16 residues. J was trimmed by 4 bases and V by 4 bases; bases with no gene match: 8. As DNA, the CDR3 is TGTGCCAGCAGCCCCTTAGCGGGAGGTACGTACAATGAGCAGTTCTTC. Its protein product is CASSPLAGGTYNEQFF.

The chain combines TRBV6-5 with TRBJ2-7; possibly TRBD1 for D (6 bases). The CDR3 consists of 14 residues. V was cut by 6 bases and J by 3 bases, with 15 bases left in between. Germline-derived CDR1 and CDR2 are MNHEY and SVGAGI. The CDR3 DNA reads as TGTGCCAGCAGCCGGCAGGGGATTATCTACGAGCAGTACTTC. This sequence encodes CASSRQGIIYEQYF.

The gene calls are TRBV27 and TRBJ2-7, with D hard to call. Deletions cut 5 bases from V and 3 bases from J, with 5 bases between. The CDR3 extends over 11 amino acids. Germline values: CDR1 MNHEY, CDR2 SMNVEV (reference sequence). The CDR3 region is CASSQNYEQYF. In DNA, the CDR3 is TGTGCCAGCAGTCAGAACTACGAGCAGTACTTC.

The rearrangement joins TRBV30 to TRBJ1-1; D is unresolved. From germline, CDR1 is GTSNPN and CDR2 SVGIG (reference sequence). There are 11 residues in the CDR3. With 2 bases removed from V and 6 bases from J, the gap between germline ends came to 7 bases. Here the CDR3 DNA reads TGTGCCTGGAGTCGGGAGGCTGAAGCTTTCTTT. Residues: CAWSREAEAFF. The variable domain in full, with the rest retrieved from reference TRBV30 and TRBJ1-1, is SQTIHQWPATLVQPVGSPLSLECTVEGTSNPNLYWYRQAAGRGLQLLFYSVGIGQISSEVPQNLSASRPQDRQFILSSKKLLLSDSGFYLCAWSREAEAFFGQGTRLTVV.

This clone showed up just once. The chain uses TRBV9 and TRBJ2-7; D ambiguous. CDR1 is SGDLS, CDR2 YYNGEE, per germline. This CDR3 spans 13 amino acids. The V end was cut by 0 bases, the J end by 9 bases, with 13 bases between. The CDR3 DNA follows: TGTGCCAGCAGCGTAGGGGCATTATCGAGGCAGTACTTC. Translated, it gives CASSVGALSRQYF.

The chain is built from TRBV24-1 and TRBJ2-7; 12 bases match TRBD2. V was pared by 9 bases and J by 0 bases, with 23 bases of the junction left unmatched. The CDR3 is 21 residues long. CDR1 is KGHDR, CDR2 SFDVKD, per germline. The CDR3, as DNA: TGTGCCACCCCATTACATTTAGTTGCGACTAGCGGGAGCCACAGCTCCTACGAGCAGTACTTC. It is translated as CATPLHLVATSGSHSSYEQYF.

The chain uses TRBV9 and TRBJ2-1; 8 positions match TRBD2. CDR3 length equals 15 residues. V gave up 2 bases and J gave up 3 bases; unmatched junction bases: 4. Germline CDR1 SGDLS, CDR2 YYNGEE. CDR3 sequence: CASSVTGTSYNEQFF. The CDR3 coding sequence is TGTGCCAGCAGCGTTACCGGGACTAGCTACAATGAGCAGTTCTTC.

J is TRBJ2-7 and V is TRBV2, with 9 bases matching TRBD1. This CDR3 has 13 amino acids. Losses at the gene ends were 9 bases for V and 4 bases for J; bases not matched to a gene: 7. Germline CDR1 reads SNHLY; CDR2 reads FYNNEI. The CDR3 nucleotides read TGTGCCAGTTCGGAACAGGGGGCGTACGAGCAGTACTTC. It is translated as CASSEQGAYEQYF.

The genes are TRBV7-9 and TRBJ2-1, with 8 bases that match TRBD2. Germline lookup yields CDR1 SEHNR and CDR2 FQNEAQ (reference sequence). The V and J ends lost 0 bases and 9 bases, in that order; junction bases with no gene match: 13. This CDR3 spans 17 amino acids. This CDR3 is CASSLARLATGGGEQFF. CDR3 DNA sequence: TGTGCCAGCAGCTTAGCCCGACTAGCGACCGGCGGGGGTGAGCAGTTCTTC.

V usage is TRBV9 and J usage is TRBJ2-3, with 8 bases aligning to TRBD2. The V gene's germline CDR1 is SGDLS and CDR2 YYNGEE. The CDR3 has 19 amino acids. J lost 0 bases, V lost 0 bases, and 12 bases had no gene match. The CDR3 nucleotides read TGTGCCAGCAGCGTAGGAACCGGGGGGGACTTTAGGAGCACAGATACGCAGTATTTT. Protein sequence: CASSVGTGGDFRSTDTQYF.

The gene calls are TRBV20-1 and TRBJ2-2; the D is unclear. Germline CDR1 DFQATT, CDR2 SNEGSKA (reference sequence). This CDR3 region has 15 residues. V gave up 3 bases and J gave up 7 bases, with 18 bases separating them. CDR3 DNA sequence: TGCAGTGCTAGTGATACGCAGAGGCGGCACGGGGAGCTGTTTTTT. Protein product: CSASDTQRRHGELFF.

The chain links TRBV7-9 to TRBJ2-1; weak D call: TRBD2 (5 bases). The germline V and J ends were trimmed by 6 bases and 4 bases, with 16 bases remaining between them. This CDR3 region has 15 residues. The germline V gene encodes CDR1 SEHNR and CDR2 FQNEAQ (reference sequence). The DNA of the CDR3 is TGTGCCAGCAGGCAACTAGAGGACGGATACAATGAGCAGTTCTTC. Its translation is CASRQLEDGYNEQFF.

The chain links TRBV25-1 to TRBJ1-5; 10 nucleotides agree with TRBD1. The CDR3 length is 16 residues. The germline gives CDR1 MGHDK, CDR2 SYGVNS. V lost 3 bases and J lost 7; bases outside the gene matches: 9. The CDR3 region has the DNA TGTGCCAGCAGTGAGTCCGGGACAGGGGCCAGGCAGCCCCAGCATTTT. Its translation is CASSESGTGARQPQHF.

This clone was recorded once. The V gene is TRBV28, the J gene TRBJ2-7; perhaps TRBD2 as D (7 bases). V shed 5 bases and J shed 3 bases, with 11 bases lying between them. Looked up from germline, CDR1 is MDHEN and CDR2 is SYDVKM. CDR3 length equals 13 residues. The CDR3 nucleotides read TGTGCCAGCAGTGGGGGGGGCTTCTACGAGCAGTACTTC. Residues: CASSGGGFYEQYF.

The chain combines TRBV9 with TRBJ1-2; 8 bases map to TRBD1. The CDR3 sequence is 15 residues long. Per germline, CDR1 SGDLS and CDR2 YYNGEE. V lost 2 bases and J lost 3; bases outside the gene matches: 6. The CDR3 nucleotides read TGTGCCAGCAGCGTGGGGACAGGATTCCACTATGGCTACACCTTC. This codes for CASSVGTGFHYGYTF.

The chain combines TRBV24-1 with TRBJ2-7, with 7 bases fitting TRBD2. The CDR3 runs to 16 residues. J was trimmed by 5 bases and V by 0 bases; bases with no gene match: 9. Germline assignment: CDR1 KGHDR and CDR2 SFDVKD. In DNA form, the CDR3 reads TGTGCCACCAGTGATTTGCCCTGGGGCGGGAGCAACGAGCAGTACTTC. Protein: CATSDLPWGGSNEQYF.

V gene TRBV4-1 combines with J gene TRBJ2-7; 8 nucleotides align to TRBD1. J gave up 1 base and V 1 base, and 6 bases lay outside the gene matches. The CDR3 has 16 residues. The germline V gene has CDR1 MGHRA and CDR2 YSYEKL. The DNA of the CDR3 is TGCGCCAGCAGCCAAGCCGCGGACAGGGTATCCTACGAGCAGTACTTC. Protein product: CASSQAADRVSYEQYF.

This rearrangement joins TRBV27 to TRBJ1-5; TRBD1 matches 7 bases. This CDR3 has 15 residues. CDR1 and CDR2 from the germline V gene are MNHEY and SMNVEV (reference sequence). V lost 2 bases to trimming and J lost 5 bases; unmatched junction nucleotides: 6. CDR3 DNA: TGTGCCAGCAGTTTAAGGAGGGGGCGAGATCAGCCCCAGCATTTT. Its protein product is CASSLRRGRDQPQHF.

The sample holds a few counts of this clone. This sequence joins TRBV6-6 and TRBJ2-2; tentative D call: TRBD2 (6 bases). Between the trimmed V and J ends, which lost 8 bases and 6 bases, there was a span of 13 bases. This CDR3 is 13 amino acids long. The germline V gene encodes CDR1 MNHNY and CDR2 SVGAGI (reference sequence). This CDR3 reads CASGASASGELFF. The CDR3 DNA reads as TGTGCCAGCGGGGCTAGCGCCTCCGGGGAGCTGTTTTTT.

The V gene is TRBV28, the J gene TRBJ2-1; weak D call: TRBD2 (6 bases). Germline assignment: CDR1 MDHEN and CDR2 SYDVKM. CDR3 size: 11 residues. Between the trimmed V and J ends, which lost 5 bases and 9 bases, there was a span of 8 bases. The CDR3 loop is CASSRLVEQFF. CDR3 bases: TGTGCCAGCAGTCGACTAGTTGAGCAGTTCTTC. Drawing the rest from reference TRBV28 and TRBJ2-1, the complete variable domain is DVKVTQSSRYLVKRTGEKVFLECVQDMDHENMFWYRQDPGLGLRLIYFSYDVKMKEKGDIPEGYSVSREKKERFSLILESASTNQTSMYLCASSRLVEQFFGPGTRLTVL.

The chain is built from TRBV3-1 (or the pseudogene TRBV3-2) and TRBJ2-4; 7 positions match TRBD1. The CDR3 covers 17 residues. V shed 3 bases, J shed 1 base, and the junction held 9 bases outside the gene matches. The germline V gene has CDR1 LGHDT and CDR2 YNNKEL (reference sequence). DNA for the CDR3: TGTGCCAGCAGCCATATGGGAACAGGGGCTGCCAAAAACATTCAGTACTTC. Translated: CASSHMGTGAAKNIQYF.

The CDR3 nucleotides are TGTGCCAGCTCAGTCAGGGTGAACACTGAAGCTTTCTTT. Its protein is CASSVRVNTEAFF. The rearrangement links TRBV2 to TRBJ1-1, with a possible D match to TRBD1 (5 bases). CDR1 and CDR2 (germline): SNHLY, FYNNEI. V lost 8 bases to trimming and J lost 0 bases, with 10 bases between them. The CDR3 consists of 13 residues. The entire variable domain, with the rest obtained from reference TRBV2 and TRBJ1-1, is as follows: EPEVTQTPSHQVTQMGQEVILRCVPISNHLYFYWYRQILGQKVEFLVSFYNNEISEKSEIFDDQFSVERPDGSNFTLKIRSTKLEDSAMYFCASSVRVNTEAFFGQGTRLTVV.